This TCR beta chain was recovered during a study of blood T cells in healthy people across ages. Study-wide points: Considered underestimates were the diversity estimates obtained from one million T cells.

Losses at the gene ends were 3 bases for V and 7 bases for J; bases not matched to a gene: 3. The CDR3 spans 13 residues. Germline assignment: CDR1 LGHNA and CDR2 YSLEER. This clonotype was counted only a few times. Its antigen remains unknown. The authors ran a second PCR of about 6 to 11 cycles using a sample-barcoded 5' primer and a J-beta primer mix. Every single cDNA molecule received a tag from a template-switch adaptor with 12 random nucleotides. TCRdb fed the 5' RACE reads into MiXCR, producing one record per CDR3 protein. The sample records about 1.8 million distinct CDR3 sequences, roughly 50% being singletons.

The chain has TRBV4-3 and TRBJ1-2; 9 bases map to TRBD1. Sequencing used blood. The receptor's source is a woman between 35 and 50 years old in good health. The CDR3 sequence is CASSQRQGGGYTF. The CDR3 coding sequence is TGCGCCAGCAGCCAGCGACAGGGGGGTGGCTACACCTTC.